A single sample is the source of the 3 T cell receptor beta chains below, sequenced in a study of cytomegalovirus exposure and HLA in healthy donors. The protocol was immunoSEQ multiplex PCR, while the TCRdb copy is restricted to in-frame clones and leaves out a portion. The repertoire holds 92,000 or so clones, roughly 96% seen once, with 0.78% in the top ten. The sample was PBMCs. All receptors derive from a man younger than 35 in good health and CMV-seronegative.

This rearrangement joins TRBV28 to TRBJ1-1, with 7 bases identical to TRBD1. The CDR3 has 16 residues. Germline V gene data show CDR1 as MDHEN and CDR2 as SYDVKM. The V segment lost 3 bases and the J segment 1 base; nucleotides outside the gene matches: 8. CDR3 sequence: CASSFSRGPGNTEAFF. The DNA of the CDR3 is TGTGCCAGCAGTTTTAGTAGGGGGCCTGGGAACACTGAAGCTTTCTTT.

The rearrangement uses TRBV13 and TRBJ2-3; TRBD1 matches at 9 bases. The V gene's germline CDR1 is PRHDT and CDR2 FYEKMQ (reference sequence). V lost 7 bases, J lost 5 bases, and 13 bases stayed unmatched. This CDR3 has 16 residues. CDR3 nucleotides: TGTGCCAGCACCACCATTAACAGGGGGCAGTTAGATACGCAGTATTTT. Translation gives CASTTINRGQLDTQYF. Full variable domain (rest looked up from reference TRBV13 and TRBJ2-3): AAGVIQSPRHLIKEKRETATLKCYPIPRHDTVYWYQQGPGQDPQFLISFYEKMQSDKGSIPDRFSAQQFSDYHSELNMSSLELGDSALYFCASTTINRGQLDTQYFGPGTRLTVL.

The chain is built from TRBV29-1 and TRBJ1-2; D uncertain. This CDR3 spans 16 amino acids. V was trimmed by 1 base and J by 1 base, leaving 16 bases between them. Germline loops: CDR1 SQVTM, CDR2 ANQGSEA. In DNA form, the CDR3 reads TGCAGCGTTGAAGGGATGGGGAGGGAATATAACTATGGCTACACCTTC. Its protein is CSVEGMGREYNYGYTF.